This T cell receptor beta chain was recorded in a study of blood T cell repertoires in COVID-19 (dated by TCRdb to the early 2020s). With respect to the entire study: Samples covering the acute and convalescent phases of COVID-19 were provided by collaborators in the United States, Italy and Spain. Where HLA class I and class II types were available, the types were taken from metadata supplied by the sample provider, not from assay-based typing. Samples came from the ongoing ImmuneRACE study (first 160 participants) plus 1,254 subjects from 6 global collaborators. The repertoires were released in a freely available public database meant as a resource for research on the immune response to SARS-CoV-2. Sample metadata almost always included a de-identified subject ID, COVID-19 status, age in years and sex. The prospective study material was composed of cDNA or gDNA derived from T cells, B-cell-depleted T cells, or PBMCs. The dataset comprised deeply sampled blood TCRbeta repertoires from subjects exposed to, actively infected with, or recovered from COVID-19.

This clone came up a few times. Its antigen is currently not known. No base qualities exist here, and no much larger clone lies one base off it. CDR1 and CDR2 are drawn from the germline V gene: LGHNA, YNFKEQ. Trimming takes 0 bases from V and 2 bases from J, and the germline ends sit 11 bases apart. From the cysteine up to the phenylalanine, the CDR3 has a length of 16 residues. The kept DNA is CDR3 alone, 48 bases in frame from the first base. TCRbeta CDR3 regions were amplified from genomic DNA by means of the immunoSEQ Assay, a bias-controlled multiplex PCR. Turning to the authors' computational methods: Within the assay, amplification of reference gene primers was used to estimate how many nucleated cells each sample contained. To quantify the absolute abundance of each unique TCRbeta CDR3 rearrangement, sequence reads were collapsed and filtered. Productive Simpson clonality was computed per sample as the square root of Simpson's diversity index over productive rearrangements. TCRdb provides this immuneACCESS table in a form limited to in-frame rearrangements. Some clones are lacking; in checked studies, under half of them reflect an unresolved V gene, and why the rest are absent is not known. That table supplies the V and J calls and clone size; D and trimming were determined from the DNA. This sample holds fewer than 150,000 clones; 87% were observed only once. The ten largest make up under 30% of the sample.

Each collaborating institution followed its own protocols to collect whole blood in K2EDTA tubes. For TCRbeta analysis, collaborators shipped samples in one of three forms: frozen whole blood, isolated PBMCs, or DNA extracted from either of those sample types. The full study reports these points: The quantity of clinical and demographic metadata differed by source and by participant and was supplied without curation.

Sequencing used peripheral blood. The sequence links TRBV4-2 to TRBJ1-3; D gene: possibly TRBD1, on 5 matching bases. This TCR was recovered from a woman in her 70s with acute or convalescent COVID-19. The CDR3 here reads CASSQDWGGTGNTIYF. The nucleotides are TGTGCCAGCAGCCAAGACTGGGGGGGGACTGGAAACACCATATATTTT.